Listed below are T cell receptor beta chains from one sample, sequenced in a study of T cell repertoires in cytomegalovirus infection. TCRdb itself ran the reads through MiXCR, one entry per CDR3 protein. Of about 260,000 distinct CDR3 sequences listed, 9.1% are singletons. Source material: PBMCs. The receptors here all came from a human donor in good health (CMV status not recorded). Some clones in this sample may be carry-over from other donors' samples. Each CDR3 is given with its conserved first and last residue. A D gene is named only where the DNA matches it firmly. For some rows the clone size is stated as once, few or many, or as a class when expanded; others skip it.

J | V | D | size | DNA | CDR3
TRBJ1-6 | TRBV27 | - | few | TGTGCCAGCAGCGAAGGGGAGACCCCTAATTCACCCCTCCACTTT | CASSEGETPNSPLHF
TRBJ2-3 | TRBV20-1 | TRBD1 | few | TGCAGTGCTAAATCCGCGGACAGGGGACGGACAGATACGCAGTATTTT | CSAKSADRGRTDTQYF
TRBJ1-1 | TRBV7-2 | TRBD1 | many | TGTGCCAGCAGCCTGCTGGACAGGGGAGGGGCTTTCTTT | CASSLLDRGGAFF
TRBJ2-3 | TRBV7-2 | - | few | TGTGCCAGCAGCTCGGACCTTCTGGGCACAGATACGCAGTATTTT | CASSSDLLGTDTQYF
TRBJ1-2 | TRBV10-2 | - | - | TGCGCCAGCAGTGATGGCCCAGGGGAAAGTGGGGGCTACACCTTC | CASSDGPGESGGYTF
TRBJ2-2 | TRBV6-2/TRBV6-3 | - | few | TGTGCCAGCAGTGCGCCTTTAGAGCCCGGGGAGCTGTTTTTT | CASSAPLEPGELFF
TRBJ1-6 | TRBV20-1 | TRBD1 | many | TGCAGTGCCCTTCCGGGACAGTTCTTCCCTTCACCCCTCCACTTT | CSALPGQFFPSPLHF
TRBJ1-1 | TRBV14 | - | few | TGTGCCAGCAGCCACTCAGGGAAGAACACTGAAGCTTTCTTT | CASSHSGKNTEAFF
TRBJ2-1 | TRBV7-2 | TRBD2 | many | TGTGCCAGCAGCTTACAACGAACCGGGACTAGGGCTGCGTTCTTC | CASSLQRTGTRAAFF
TRBJ1-5 | TRBV19 | TRBD1 | - | TGTGCCAGTAGTCCGGGACAGAAGAATCAGCCCCAGCATTTT | CASSPGQKNQPQHF
TRBJ1-5 | TRBV7-6 | - | many | TGTGCCAGCAGCTTAGCCGACAGATCCAATCAGCCCCAGCATTTT | CASSLADRSNQPQHF
TRBJ2-7 | TRBV7-2 | TRBD1 | many | TGTGCCAGCAGTTGGACAGGGGCGGGCGAGCAGTACTTC | CASSWTGAGEQYF
TRBJ2-2 | TRBV7-2 | - | - | TGTGCCAGCAGCTTAGCGGGAGGTCCCACCGGGGAGCTGTTTTTT | CASSLAGGPTGELFF
TRBJ2-2 | TRBV7-2 | TRBD2 | many | TGTGCCAGCAGCTCTCAAGGGCTAGCGGAGTTTTCCGGGGAGCTGTTTTTT | CASSSQGLAEFSGELFF
TRBJ1-3 | TRBV18 | - | few | TGTGCCAGCTCACCAGAGAGGGTCCTTGGTGGAAACACCATATATTTT | CASSPERVLGGNTIYF
TRBJ2-7 | TRBV6-1 | TRBD2 | many | TGTGCCAGCAGTGAAGCAAGGCTAGCGGGGCCCTACGAGCAGTACTTC | CASSEARLAGPYEQYF
TRBJ2-4 | TRBV3-1 | - | - | TGTGCCAGCAGCAAGGGAGCCAAAAACATTCAGTACTTC | CASSKGAKNIQYF
TRBJ2-1 | TRBV7-2 | TRBD1 | many | TGTGCCAGCAGCTTGACGGCGGGGTTAGACAGGGGCCCCTACAATGAGCAGTTCTTC | CASSLTAGLDRGPYNEQFF
TRBJ1-2 | TRBV7-8 | TRBD1 | many | TGTGCCAGCAGCTTAGCGTCGCAGACAGGGGAAAGTGGCTACACCTTC | CASSLASQTGESGYTF
TRBJ2-1 | TRBV6-2/TRBV6-3 | - | few | TGTGCCAGCAGTTACCTTTTGAACAATGAGCAGTTCTTC | CASSYLLNNEQFF
TRBJ2-5 | TRBV7-2 | - | many | TGTGCCAGCAGCTTAGTAAGCGGTTTGGAGACCCAGTACTTC | CASSLVSGLETQYF
TRBJ2-1 | TRBV7-2 | - | many | TGTGCCAGCAGTTTACCGGGGAGTGAGCAGTTCTTC | CASSLPGSEQFF
TRBJ1-2 | TRBV20-1 | - | - | TGCAGTGCTTTACCCGGGACCCGCGTCGGAGGCTACACCTTC | CSALPGTRVGGYTF
TRBJ1-2 | TRBV5-1 | - | few | TGCGCCAGCAGCGAGGACAGTAACTATGGCTACACCTTC | CASSEDSNYGYTF
TRBJ1-2 | TRBV6-1 | TRBD1 | - | TGTGCCAGCAGTGGGCTAACAGGGGCTATTGGCTATGGCTACACCTTC | CASSGLTGAIGYGYTF
TRBJ1-1 | TRBV6-1 | - | many | TGTGCCAGCAGTACCCCCCCGGACAATTCAAAAGCTTTCTTT | CASSTPPDNSKAFF
TRBJ2-2 | TRBV6-5 | - | few | TGTGCCAGCAGTAACAGGGTCGGGGAGCTGTTTTTT | CASSNRVGELFF
TRBJ2-5 | TRBV5-1 | - | few | TGCGCCAGCACCCTGGACAGCCCGTACCAAGAGACCCAGTACTTC | CASTLDSPYQETQYF
TRBJ2-5 | TRBV9 | TRBD2 | few | TGTGCCAGCAGCGAGAGGGGGGGACTAGCGGGCGCGGGGGAGACCCAGTACTTC | CASSERGGLAGAGETQYF
TRBJ2-1 | TRBV7-2 | TRBD2 | many | TGTGCCAGCAGCCTACTAGCGTTATCCTACAATGAGCAGTTCTTC | CASSLLALSYNEQFF
TRBJ1-2 | TRBV7-2 | - | many | TGTGCCAGCAGCTTTACAGCTAACTATGGCTACACCTTC | CASSFTANYGYTF